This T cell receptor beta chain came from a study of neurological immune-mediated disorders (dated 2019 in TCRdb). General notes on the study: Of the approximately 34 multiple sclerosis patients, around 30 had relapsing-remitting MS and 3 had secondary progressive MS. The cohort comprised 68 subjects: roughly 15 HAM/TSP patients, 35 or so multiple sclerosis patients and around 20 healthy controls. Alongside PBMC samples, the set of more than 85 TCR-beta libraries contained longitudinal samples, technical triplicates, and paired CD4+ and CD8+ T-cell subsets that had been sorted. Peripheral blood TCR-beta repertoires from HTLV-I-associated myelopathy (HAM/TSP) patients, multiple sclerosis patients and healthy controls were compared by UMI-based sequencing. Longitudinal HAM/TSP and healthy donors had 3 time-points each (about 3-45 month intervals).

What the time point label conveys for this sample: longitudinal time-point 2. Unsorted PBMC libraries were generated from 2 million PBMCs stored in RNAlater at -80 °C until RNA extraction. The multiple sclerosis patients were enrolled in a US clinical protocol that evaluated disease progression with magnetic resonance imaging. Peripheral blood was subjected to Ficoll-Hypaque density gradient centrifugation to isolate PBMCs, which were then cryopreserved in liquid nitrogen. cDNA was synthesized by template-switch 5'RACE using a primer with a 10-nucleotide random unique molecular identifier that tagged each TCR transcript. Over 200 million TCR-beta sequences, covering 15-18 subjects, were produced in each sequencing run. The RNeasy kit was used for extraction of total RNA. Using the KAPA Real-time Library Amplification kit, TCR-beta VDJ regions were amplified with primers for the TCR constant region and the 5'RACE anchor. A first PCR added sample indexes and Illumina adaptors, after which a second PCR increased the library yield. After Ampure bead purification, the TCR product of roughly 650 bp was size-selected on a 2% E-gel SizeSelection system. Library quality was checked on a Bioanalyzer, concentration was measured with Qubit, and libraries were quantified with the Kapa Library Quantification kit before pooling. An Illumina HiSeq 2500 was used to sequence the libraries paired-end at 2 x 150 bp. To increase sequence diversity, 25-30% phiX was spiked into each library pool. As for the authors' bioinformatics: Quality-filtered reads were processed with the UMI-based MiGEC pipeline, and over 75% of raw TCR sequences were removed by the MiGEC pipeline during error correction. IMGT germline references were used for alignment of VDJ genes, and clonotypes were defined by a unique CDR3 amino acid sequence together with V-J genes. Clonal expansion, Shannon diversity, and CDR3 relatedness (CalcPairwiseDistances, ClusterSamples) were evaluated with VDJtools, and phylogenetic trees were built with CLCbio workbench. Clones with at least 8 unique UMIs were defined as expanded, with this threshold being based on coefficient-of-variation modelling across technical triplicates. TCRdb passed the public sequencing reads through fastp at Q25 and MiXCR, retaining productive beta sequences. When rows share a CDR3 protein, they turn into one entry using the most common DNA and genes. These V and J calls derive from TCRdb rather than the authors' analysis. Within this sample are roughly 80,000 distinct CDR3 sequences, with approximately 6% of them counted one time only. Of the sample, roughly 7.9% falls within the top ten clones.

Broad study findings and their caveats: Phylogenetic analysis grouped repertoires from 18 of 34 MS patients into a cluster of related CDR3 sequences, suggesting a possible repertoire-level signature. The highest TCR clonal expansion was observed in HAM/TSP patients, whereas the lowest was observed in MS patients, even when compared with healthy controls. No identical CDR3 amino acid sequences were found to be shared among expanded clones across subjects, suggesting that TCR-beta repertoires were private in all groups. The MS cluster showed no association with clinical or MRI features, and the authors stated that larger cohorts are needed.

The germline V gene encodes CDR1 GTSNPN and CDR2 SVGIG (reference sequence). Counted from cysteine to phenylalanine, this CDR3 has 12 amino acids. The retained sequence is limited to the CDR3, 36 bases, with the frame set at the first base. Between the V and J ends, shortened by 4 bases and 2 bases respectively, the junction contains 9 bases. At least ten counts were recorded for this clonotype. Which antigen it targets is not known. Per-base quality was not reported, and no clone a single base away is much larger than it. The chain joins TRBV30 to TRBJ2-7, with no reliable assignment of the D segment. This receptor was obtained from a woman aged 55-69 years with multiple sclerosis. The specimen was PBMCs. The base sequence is TGTGCCTGGAAGGGAATTGCCTACGAGCAGTACTTC. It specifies CAWKGIAYEQYF.